The 22 T cell receptor beta chains below come from one sample, sequenced in a study of blood T cell repertoires in COVID-19. Produced via immunoSEQ multiplex PCR; TCRdb's table is partial and in-frame only. Here the sample spans 160,000 or so clones, about 81% being singletons. The sequenced sample was peripheral blood. Receptors were obtained from a human donor in a cohort sampled during active COVID-19.

The CDR3 sequence: CASSSGQGASPYNEQFF. The DNA for the CDR3 is TGTGCCAGCAGCTCGGGACAGGGGGCTTCCCCCTACAATGAGCAGTTCTTC. This rearrangement joins TRBV7-2 to TRBJ2-1; TRBD1 matches at 12 bases. V gave up 4 bases and J gave up 2 bases; unmatched junction bases: 6. Germline V gene lookup returns CDR1 SGHTA and CDR2 FQGNSA. The length of the CDR3 is 17 residues.

This clone was picked up a small number of times. Germline is not matched at one junction end, which may reflect a read error. The chain carries TRBV29-1 and TRBJ2-2; 10 nucleotides match TRBD1. This CDR3 comprises 15 residues. From germline, CDR1 is SQVTM and CDR2 ANQGSEA. CDR3 sequence: CSAETGTGALGELFF. The CDR3 nucleotides read TGCAGCGCTGAAACCGGGACAGGGGCTTTGGGGGAGCTGTTTTTT.

V gene TRBV6-5 combines with J gene TRBJ2-1; 8 nucleotides line up with TRBD1. The V and J ends lost 6 bases and 7 bases, in that order; junction bases with no gene match: 8. CDR1 is MNHEY and CDR2 is SVGAGI in the germline V gene. The CDR3 sequence is 14 residues long. Here the CDR3 reads CASSLGQGRNEQFF. Written as DNA, the CDR3 is TGTGCCAGCAGCCTCGGACAGGGTCGAAATGAGCAGTTCTTC.

This clone was counted a few times. The chain carries TRBV19 and TRBJ2-5; D remains unclear. The CDR3 is 11 amino acids. The germline CDR1 and CDR2 sequences are LNHDA and SQIVND (reference sequence). V was cut by 5 bases and J by 5 bases, with 6 bases left in between. The CDR3 region has the DNA TGTGCCAGTAGTTTCGGGGAGACCCAGTACTTC. The encoded protein is CASSFGETQYF.

J is TRBJ2-7 and V is TRBV5-6, with TRBD1 matching over 9 bases. Germline trimming cut 3 bases from V and 5 bases from J; bases unmatched to any gene: 3. This CDR3 has 13 residues. Germline V gene lookup returns CDR1 SGHDT and CDR2 YYEEEE. The CDR3 sequence: CASSWTGDHEQYF. For the CDR3, the DNA is TGTGCCAGCAGCTGGACAGGGGACCACGAGCAGTACTTC.

The rearrangement joins TRBV5-1 to TRBJ1-1; D gene ambiguous. This CDR3 has 13 amino acids. CDR1 and CDR2 from the germline V gene are SGHRS and YFSETQ. Trimming removed 0 bases at V and 2 bases at J, with 5 bases between. The CDR3 loop reads CASSLDSNTEAFF. The CDR3 nucleotides read TGCGCCAGCAGCTTGGACAGCAACACTGAAGCTTTCTTT.

V gene TRBV3-1 (or the pseudogene TRBV3-2) combines with J gene TRBJ2-5; 7 bases align to TRBD2. The CDR3 has 13 amino acids. The junction had 0 bases not matched to a gene; V was cut back by 1 base and J by 4 bases. Germline V gene data show CDR1 as LGHDT and CDR2 as YNNKEL (reference sequence). CDR3 amino acids: CASSQGTRETQYF. As DNA, the CDR3 is TGTGCCAGCAGCCAAGGGACTAGAGAGACCCAGTACTTC.

The rearrangement links TRBV11-3 to TRBJ2-7; D is possibly TRBD1 (5 bases). The germline gives CDR1 SGHNT, CDR2 YENEEA. Trimming took off 1 base at V and 1 base at J, with 5 bases between the two ends. The CDR3 is made up of 13 amino acids. The CDR3 region is CASSLGTSYEQYF. In DNA, the CDR3 is TGTGCCAGCAGCTTAGGGACATCCTACGAGCAGTACTTC.

This chain links TRBV27 with TRBJ2-2; 12 nucleotides line up with TRBD2. In germline, CDR1 is MNHEY, CDR2 SMNVEV (reference sequence). Trimming removed 4 bases from V and 5 bases from J; junction bases left unmatched: 11. CDR3 size: 18 residues. DNA for the CDR3: TGTGCCAGCAGTTACTCCACACTAGCGGGAGGAGGGACCGGGGAGCTGTTTTTT. Its protein product is CASSYSTLAGGGTGELFF.

This clone was picked up one time. The V and J genes are TRBV30 and TRBJ2-7; D is perhaps TRBD1 (7 bases). The CDR3 consists of 13 residues. Trimming took off 5 bases at V and 6 bases at J, with 17 bases between the two ends. The V gene's germline CDR1 is GTSNPN and CDR2 SVGIG (reference sequence). CDR3 nucleotides: TGTGCCTGGGATACCGGGACAGCGGGCGAGCAGTACTTC. Translating it yields CAWDTGTAGEQYF.

This clone was counted a few times. V gene TRBV18 combines with J gene TRBJ1-4; 7 bases are a match to TRBD1. The V segment lost 0 bases and the J segment 3 bases; nucleotides outside the gene matches: 4. The CDR3 is 16 amino acids. CDR1 is KGHSH and CDR2 is LQKENI in the germline V gene. The CDR3 DNA sequence: TGTGCCAGCTCACCACCCGGGGACAGCTCTAATGAAAAACTGTTTTTT. It is translated as CASSPPGDSSNEKLFF.

The rearrangement joins TRBV7-2 to TRBJ2-7; tentatively, D is TRBD2 (7 bases). The V and J ends lost 5 bases and 6 bases respectively, with 14 bases between them. This CDR3 is built from 13 residues. Germline V gene data show CDR1 as SGHTA and CDR2 as FQGNSA. This chain's CDR3 is CASSPEGGAEQYF. The CDR3 nucleotides read TGTGCCAGCAGCCCCGAGGGGGGGGCCGAGCAGTACTTC.

The chain is built from TRBV7-3 and TRBJ2-2, with unresolved D. The germline V gene encodes CDR1 SGHTA and CDR2 FQGTGA. The germline V and J ends were trimmed by 2 bases and 6 bases, with 22 bases remaining between them. The CDR3 sequence is 18 residues long. DNA for the CDR3: TGTGCCAGCAGCTTACTGGCAGGTCCCCCAGCCTTCTCCGGGGAGCTGTTTTTT. This translates into CASSLLAGPPAFSGELFF. Full variable domain (missing parts from reference TRBV7-3 and TRBJ2-2): GAGVSQTPSNKVTEKGKYVELRCDPISGHTALYWYRQSLGQGPEFLIYFQGTGAADDSGLPNDRFFAVRPEGSVSTLKIQRTERGDSAVYLCASSLLAGPPAFSGELFFGEGSRLTVL.

The rearrangement joins TRBV7-2 to TRBJ2-7; D perhaps matches TRBD1 (5 bases). This CDR3 is built from 12 residues. V was pared by 5 bases and J by 2 bases, with 7 bases between. Germline loops: CDR1 SGHTA, CDR2 FQGNSA. The DNA for the CDR3 is TGTGCCAGCAGCCTGACAGCCTACGAGCAGTACTTC. It is translated as CASSLTAYEQYF.

This clone was seen a few times. The rearrangement joins TRBV7-2 to TRBJ2-5; TRBD2 is a possible D gene (6 bases). V dropped 5 bases and J dropped 1 base, with 14 bases sitting between them. Germline assignment: CDR1 SGHTA and CDR2 FQGNSA. This CDR3 is 15 amino acids long. The CDR3 bases are TGTGCCAGCAGCACGTACAAGGGACTCCAAGAGACCCAGTACTTC. Its protein is CASSTYKGLQETQYF.

The rearrangement joins TRBV9 to TRBJ2-3, with TRBD2 identical over 7 bases. Germline lookup yields CDR1 SGDLS and CDR2 YYNGEE. Trimming took 4 bases from V and 2 from J; bases not matched to a gene: 13. The CDR3 sequence is 17 residues long. CDR3 sequence: CASSPQWRAGFTDTQYF. The CDR3 DNA follows: TGTGCCAGCAGCCCCCAGTGGAGAGCGGGATTCACAGATACGCAGTATTTT.

This clone was detected a few times. The chain carries TRBV19 and TRBJ1-2, with 7 nucleotides matching TRBD1. CDR1 is LNHDA and CDR2 is SQIVND in the germline V gene (reference sequence). J gave up 2 bases and V 2 bases, and 2 bases lay outside the gene matches. The CDR3 length is 14 residues. In DNA, the CDR3 is TGTGCCAGTAGTATAAAGGGGGCCAACTATGGCTACACCTTC. It codes for CASSIKGANYGYTF.

The chain employs TRBV2 and TRBJ1-2; TRBD1 aligns across 10 bases. V lost 8 bases, J lost 4 bases, and 4 bases stayed unmatched. This CDR3 spans 13 amino acids. CDR1 SNHLY and CDR2 FYNNEI come from the germline V gene. CDR3: CASRTGGVYGYTF. In DNA, the CDR3 is TGTGCCAGCCGGACAGGGGGTGTCTATGGCTACACCTTC.

The rearrangement links TRBV7-5 to TRBJ1-1; TRBD1 was called by the table and not checked on the DNA. TRBV7-5 counts as a pseudogene. The CDR3 covers 13 residues. CDR3 sequence: CARSLTGDTEAFF. CDR3 DNA: TGTGCCAGAAGCCTGACAGGGGACACTGAAGCTTTCTTT.

The chain combines TRBV5-4 with TRBJ2-7; D possibly corresponds to TRBD2 (5 bases). The V gene's germline CDR1 is SGHNT and CDR2 YYREEE (reference sequence). V gave up 4 bases and J gave up 0 bases, with 14 bases separating them. The CDR3 loop spans 15 amino acids. DNA for the CDR3: TGTGCCAGCAGCGCTGGAGCGGATAGCTCCTACGAGCAGTACTTC. Translated: CASSAGADSSYEQYF.

This chain joins TRBV5-4 and TRBJ1-1; D is perhaps TRBD1 (6 bases). The CDR3 consists of 15 residues. V lost 4 bases to trimming and J lost 0 bases, with 13 bases between them. Germline V CDR1 and CDR2: SGHNT, YYREEE (reference sequence). CDR3 in DNA: TGTGCCAGCAGCCCTTCCGGACAGTTGAACACTGAAGCTTTCTTT. Protein sequence: CASSPSGQLNTEAFF.

The rearrangement uses TRBV2 and TRBJ2-7; TRBD1 might be the D (6 bases). The CDR3 runs 17 residues. In germline, CDR1 is SNHLY, CDR2 FYNNEI. V was clipped by 3 bases and J by 2 bases, with 20 bases between them. This CDR3 reads CASSDRMGAGVTYEQYF. The DNA of the CDR3 is TGTGCCAGCAGTGACCGAATGGGGGCAGGGGTCACCTACGAGCAGTACTTC.